The 18 T cell receptor beta chains in this list originate from one sample, sequenced in a study of blood T cell repertoires in COVID-19. Some clones are missing from TCRdb's copy, which holds only in-frame ones; the method was immunoSEQ multiplex PCR. The data show 100,000 to 150,000 clones, over 85% seen once. Sample: peripheral blood. These receptors were taken from a man in his fifties or sixties with active COVID-19.

The chain recombines TRBV24-1 with TRBJ2-5; the match to TRBD1 covers 9 bases. With 10 bases clipped from V and 2 bases from J, the junction kept 1 base outside the gene matches. The CDR3 runs to 12 residues. Germline V gives CDR1 KGHDR, CDR2 SFDVKD. CDR3 sequence (DNA): TGTGCCACAGGACAGGGGCAAGAGACCCAGTACTTC. This sequence encodes CATGQGQETQYF.

The rearrangement joins TRBV5-1 to TRBJ2-3, with TRBD1 matching 8 bases. From germline, CDR1 is SGHRS and CDR2 YFSETQ. This CDR3 comprises 15 residues. Trimming removed 0 bases from V and 6 bases from J; junction bases left unmatched: 6. The CDR3 reads CASSLADRDRDTQYF. CDR3 DNA sequence: TGCGCCAGCAGCTTGGCGGACAGGGATAGGGATACGCAGTATTTT.

V gene TRBV3-1 (or the pseudogene TRBV3-2) combines with J gene TRBJ1-5; the match to TRBD1 covers 9 bases. In germline, CDR1 is LGHDT, CDR2 YNNKEL (reference sequence). The CDR3 is made up of 18 amino acids. The junction had 7 bases not matched to a gene; V was cut back by 1 base and J by 0 bases. CDR3 nucleotide sequence: TGTGCCAGCAGCCAAGGTCTGGGGACAGGGAATAGCAATCAGCCCCAGCATTTT. Encoded protein: CASSQGLGTGNSNQPQHF.

The chain carries TRBV23-1 and TRBJ2-4; D unresolved. TRBV23-1 is noted as an ORF with a role that remains uncertain. The CDR3 loop spans 15 amino acids. Trimming stripped 0 bases from V and 0 bases from J, with 6 bases between. The CDR3: CASSQSRIAKNIQYF. The CDR3 nucleotides read TGCGCCAGCAGTCAATCGAGGATAGCCAAAAACATTCAGTACTTC.

V usage is TRBV29-1 and J usage is TRBJ1-1, with a possible D match to TRBD1 (6 bases). V was cut by 4 bases and J by 2 bases, with 11 bases left in between. CDR1 is SQVTM and CDR2 is ANQGSEA in the germline V gene. CDR3 length: 13 residues. The CDR3 loop is CSVGTRGNTEAFF. The CDR3 DNA reads TGCAGCGTTGGGACCAGGGGAAACACTGAAGCTTTCTTT.

The chain couples TRBV5-6 to TRBJ2-1; D gene ambiguous. CDR3 length equals 11 residues. CDR1 is SGHDT and CDR2 is YYEEEE in the germline V gene. V dropped 2 bases and J dropped 14 bases, with 11 bases sitting between them. CDR3 region: CASSLRSEEFF. CDR3 bases: TGTGCCAGCAGCTTACGGAGCGAGGAGTTCTTC.

The chain has TRBV5-1 and TRBJ2-7; TRBD2 matches 7 bases. This CDR3 comprises 15 residues. Germline assignment: CDR1 SGHRS and CDR2 YFSETQ. V dropped 0 bases and J dropped 5; count of bases not matched to a gene: 8. The CDR3 sequence is CASSLGRTSGHEQYF. The CDR3 DNA is TGCGCCAGCAGCTTGGGTCGGACTAGTGGCCACGAGCAGTACTTC.

This chain connects TRBV5-4 to TRBJ1-1; TRBD1 agrees at 9 bases. Unmatched junction bases numbered 4, after V lost 0 bases and J lost 1 base. The germline gives CDR1 SGHNT, CDR2 YYREEE (reference sequence). CDR3 length equals 16 residues. For the CDR3, the DNA is TGTGCCAGCAGCTTGGGCCCGGGACAGGGGAACACTGAAGCTTTCTTT. This gives the protein CASSLGPGQGNTEAFF.

V usage is TRBV5-1 and J usage is TRBJ2-3; 8 bases line up with TRBD2. V was pared by 1 base and J by 3 bases, with 4 bases of the junction left unmatched. In germline, CDR1 is SGHRS, CDR2 YFSETQ. The CDR3 is 15 residues long. In DNA form, the CDR3 reads TGCGCCAGCAGCTTGTCTACGGGAGGGACAGATACGCAGTATTTT. Its protein product is CASSLSTGGTDTQYF. Full variable domain (missing parts from reference TRBV5-1 and TRBJ2-3): KAGVTQTPRYLIKTRGQQVTLSCSPISGHRSVSWYQQTPGQGLQFLFEYFSETQRNKGNFPGRFSGRQFSNSRSEMNVSTLELGDSALYLCASSLSTGGTDTQYFGPGTRLTVL.

The chain employs TRBV6-5 and TRBJ1-1, with D perhaps TRBD1 (5 bases). Germline V lookup: CDR1 MNHEY, CDR2 SVGAGI. Between the trimmed V and J ends, which lost 0 bases and 3 bases, there was a span of 11 bases. The CDR3 is 15 residues long. DNA for the CDR3: TGTGCCAGCAGTTACTCGGAGGGGCAGTACACTGAAGCTTTCTTT. Amino acid sequence: CASSYSEGQYTEAFF.

The chain links TRBV25-1 to TRBJ1-6; 8 bases fit TRBD1. V trimming: 6 bases; J trimming: 9 bases; junction bases outside the gene matches: 1. This CDR3 contains 12 residues. CDR1 and CDR2 from the germline V gene are MGHDK and SYGVNS. CDR3 sequence: CASSGQGSPLHF. The CDR3 region has the DNA TGTGCCAGCAGCGGACAGGGTTCACCCCTCCACTTT.

The genes are TRBV5-5 and TRBJ2-1, with D maybe TRBD1 (6 bases). The CDR3 has 15 residues. CDR1 is SGHKS, CDR2 YYEKEE, per germline (reference sequence). V lost 3 bases, J lost 3 bases, and 13 bases lay in between. CDR3 loop: CASSSGQGGYNEQFF. The CDR3 nucleotides read TGTGCCAGCAGCTCGGGACAAGGGGGCTACAATGAGCAGTTCTTC.

The gene calls are TRBV3-1 (or the pseudogene TRBV3-2) and TRBJ2-1; D perhaps matches TRBD1 (5 bases). CDR1 and CDR2 (germline): LGHDT, YNNKEL (reference sequence). Trimming removed 3 bases from V and 5 bases from J, with 8 bases in between. CDR3 length equals 13 residues. CDR3 sequence reads: CASSQGLDNEQFF. The CDR3 nucleotides read TGTGCCAGCAGCCAGGGGCTAGACAATGAGCAGTTCTTC.

This chain uses TRBV19 with TRBJ2-1, with TRBD2 matching over 7 bases. V shed 6 bases and J 0 bases; nucleotides not matched to a gene: 5. Germline assignment: CDR1 LNHDA and CDR2 SQIVND (reference sequence). The CDR3 loop spans 15 amino acids. As DNA, the CDR3 is TGTGCCAGTAGGGGGGGGGACTACTCCTACAATGAGCAGTTCTTC. Residues: CASRGGDYSYNEQFF.

The gene calls are TRBV20-1 and TRBJ2-1; 7 positions agree with TRBD2. The CDR3 contains 15 residues. Per germline, CDR1 DFQATT and CDR2 SNEGSKA (reference sequence). V shed 3 bases and J 8 bases; nucleotides not matched to a gene: 13. In DNA, the CDR3 is TGCAGTGCTAGTTCGCTAGCGGTAGATCGGGATGAGCAGTTCTTC. Amino acids: CSASSLAVDRDEQFF.

The chain joins TRBV5-5 to TRBJ2-2; tentatively, D is TRBD2 (5 bases). This CDR3 comprises 17 residues. V was shortened by 2 bases and J by 0 bases, with 14 bases between the two germline ends. Germline loops: CDR1 SGHKS, CDR2 YYEKEE (reference sequence). For the CDR3, the DNA is TGTGCCAGCAGCTTCTTGCTACTAGGAACGAACACCGGGGAGCTGTTTTTT. This translates into CASSFLLLGTNTGELFF.

This chain joins TRBV12-3 or TRBV12-4 and TRBJ1-5, with a weak D call TRBD1 (6 bases). The CDR3 is made up of 13 amino acids. The V gene lost 6 bases and the J gene lost 7 bases, with 13 bases spanning the gap. The CDR3 protein is CASRDSVGQPQHF. CDR3 nucleotides: TGTGCCAGCAGGGACAGTGTCGGGCAGCCCCAGCATTTT.

The CDR3 bases are TGTGCCAGCAGTCGAGGACAGGGTTCCTACGAGCAGTACGTC. It specifies CASSRGQGSYEQYV. The chain links TRBV28 to TRBJ2-7, with 8 bases aligning to TRBD1. The CDR3 contains 14 residues. The V segment lost 5 bases and the J segment 1 base; nucleotides outside the gene matches: 4. Per germline, CDR1 MDHEN and CDR2 SYDVKM.